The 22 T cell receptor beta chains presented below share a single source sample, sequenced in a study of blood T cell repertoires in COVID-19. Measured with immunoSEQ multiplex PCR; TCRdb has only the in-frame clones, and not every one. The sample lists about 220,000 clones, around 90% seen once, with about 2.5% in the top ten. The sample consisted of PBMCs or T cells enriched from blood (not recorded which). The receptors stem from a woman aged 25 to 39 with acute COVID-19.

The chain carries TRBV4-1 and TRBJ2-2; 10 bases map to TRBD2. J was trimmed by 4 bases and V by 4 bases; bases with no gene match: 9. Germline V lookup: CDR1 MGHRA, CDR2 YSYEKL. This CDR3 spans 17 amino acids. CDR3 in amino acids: CASSPTAGGPGTGELFF. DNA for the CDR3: TGCGCCAGCAGCCCCACAGCGGGGGGGCCGGGCACCGGGGAGCTGTTTTTT.

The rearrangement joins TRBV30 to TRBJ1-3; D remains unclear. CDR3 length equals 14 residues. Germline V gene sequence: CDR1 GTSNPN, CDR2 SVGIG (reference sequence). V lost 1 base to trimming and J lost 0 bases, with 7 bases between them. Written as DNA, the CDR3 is TGTGCCTGGAGTGGAGGAGGCTCTGGAAACACCATATATTTT. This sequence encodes CAWSGGGSGNTIYF. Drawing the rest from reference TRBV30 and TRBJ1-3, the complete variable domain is SQTIHQWPATLVQPVGSPLSLECTVEGTSNPNLYWYRQAAGRGLQLLFYSVGIGQISSEVPQNLSASRPQDRQFILSSKKLLLSDSGFYLCAWSGGGSGNTIYFGEGSWLTVV.

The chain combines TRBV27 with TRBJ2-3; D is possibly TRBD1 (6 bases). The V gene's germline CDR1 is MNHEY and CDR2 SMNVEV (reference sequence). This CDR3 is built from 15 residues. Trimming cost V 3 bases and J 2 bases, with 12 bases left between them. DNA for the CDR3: TGTGCCAGCAGTTTTAGAGACAGGAACACAGATACGCAGTATTTT. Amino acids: CASSFRDRNTDTQYF.

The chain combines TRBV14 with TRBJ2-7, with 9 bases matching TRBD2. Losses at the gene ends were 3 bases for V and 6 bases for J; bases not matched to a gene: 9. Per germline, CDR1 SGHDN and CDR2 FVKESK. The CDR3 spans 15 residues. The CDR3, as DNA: TGTGCCAGCAGCCATTTAGCGGGGGACCTGTTCGAGCAGTACTTC. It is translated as CASSHLAGDLFEQYF.

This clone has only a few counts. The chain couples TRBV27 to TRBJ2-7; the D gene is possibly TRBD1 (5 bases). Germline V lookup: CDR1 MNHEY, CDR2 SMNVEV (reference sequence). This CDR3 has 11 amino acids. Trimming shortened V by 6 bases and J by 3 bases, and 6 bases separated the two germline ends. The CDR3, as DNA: TGTGCCAGCAGAAGGGGCTACGAGCAGTACTTC. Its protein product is CASRRGYEQYF.

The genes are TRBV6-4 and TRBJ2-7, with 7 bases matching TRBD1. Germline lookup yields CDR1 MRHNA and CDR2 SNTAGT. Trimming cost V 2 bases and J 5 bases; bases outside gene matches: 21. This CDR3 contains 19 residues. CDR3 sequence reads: CASSDLGTEEWVPRNEQYF. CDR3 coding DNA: TGTGCCAGCAGTGACCTCGGGACAGAGGAATGGGTACCTAGGAACGAGCAGTACTTC.

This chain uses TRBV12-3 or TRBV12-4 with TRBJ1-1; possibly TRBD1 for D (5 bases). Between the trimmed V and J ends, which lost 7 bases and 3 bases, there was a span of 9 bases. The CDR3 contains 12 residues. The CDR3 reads CASTPGYTEAFF. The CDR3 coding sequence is TGTGCCAGCACCCCAGGGTACACTGAAGCTTTCTTT.

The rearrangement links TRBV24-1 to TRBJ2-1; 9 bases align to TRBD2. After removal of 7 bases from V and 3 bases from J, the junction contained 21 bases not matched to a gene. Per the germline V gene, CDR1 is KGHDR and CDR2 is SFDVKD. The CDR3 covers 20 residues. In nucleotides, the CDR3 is TGTGCCACCAGGCCTCTCTGGCGGGGGGGATCCCTGTTGATCTACAATGAGCAGTTCTTC. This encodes CATRPLWRGGSLLIYNEQFF.

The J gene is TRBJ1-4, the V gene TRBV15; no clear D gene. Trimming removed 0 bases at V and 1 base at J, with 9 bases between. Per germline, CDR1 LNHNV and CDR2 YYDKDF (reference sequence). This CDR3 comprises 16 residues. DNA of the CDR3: TGTGCCACCAGCAGAGATAGGGCGGGAACTAATGAAAAACTGTTTTTT. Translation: CATSRDRAGTNEKLFF.

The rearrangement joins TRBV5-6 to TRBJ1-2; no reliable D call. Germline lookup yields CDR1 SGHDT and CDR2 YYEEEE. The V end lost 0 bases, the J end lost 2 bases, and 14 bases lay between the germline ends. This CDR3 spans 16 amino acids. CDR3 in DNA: TGTGCCAGCAGCTTGGGCGGACTGAATCACAACTATGGCTACACCTTC. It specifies CASSLGGLNHNYGYTF. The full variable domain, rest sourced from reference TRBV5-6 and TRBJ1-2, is DAGVTQSPTHLIKTRGQQVTLRCSPKSGHDTVSWYQQALGQGPQFIFQYYEEEERQRGNFPDRFSGHQFPNYSSELNVNALLLGDSALYLCASSLGGLNHNYGYTFGSGTRLTVV.

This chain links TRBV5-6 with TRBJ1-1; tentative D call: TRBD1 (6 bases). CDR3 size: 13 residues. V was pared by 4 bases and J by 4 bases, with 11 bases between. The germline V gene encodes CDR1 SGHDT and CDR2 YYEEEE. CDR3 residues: CASSDQGFTEAFF. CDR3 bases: TGTGCCAGCAGCGACCAGGGGTTCACTGAAGCTTTCTTT.

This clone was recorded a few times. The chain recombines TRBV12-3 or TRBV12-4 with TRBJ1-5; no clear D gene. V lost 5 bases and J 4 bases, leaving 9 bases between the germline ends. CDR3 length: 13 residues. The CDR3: CASSNWRNQPQHF. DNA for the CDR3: TGTGCCAGCAGTAATTGGAGAAATCAGCCCCAGCATTTT.

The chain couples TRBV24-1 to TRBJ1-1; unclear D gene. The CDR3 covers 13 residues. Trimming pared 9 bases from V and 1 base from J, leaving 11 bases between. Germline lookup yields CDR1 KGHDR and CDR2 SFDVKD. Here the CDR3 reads CATRSQKNTEAFF. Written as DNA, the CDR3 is TGTGCCACCCGATCACAGAAGAACACTGAAGCTTTCTTT.

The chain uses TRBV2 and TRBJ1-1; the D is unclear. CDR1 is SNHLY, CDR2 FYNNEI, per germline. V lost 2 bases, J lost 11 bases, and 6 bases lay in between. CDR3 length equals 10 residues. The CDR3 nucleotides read TGTGCCAGCAGTGAATTTGAGGCTTTCTTT. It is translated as CASSEFEAFF.

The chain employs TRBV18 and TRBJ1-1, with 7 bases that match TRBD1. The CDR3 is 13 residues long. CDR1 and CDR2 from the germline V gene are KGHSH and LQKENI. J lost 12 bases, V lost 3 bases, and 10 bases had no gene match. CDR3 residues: CASSPGTGDGTFF. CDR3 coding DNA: TGTGCCAGCTCACCTGGCACAGGGGACGGAACTTTCTTT.

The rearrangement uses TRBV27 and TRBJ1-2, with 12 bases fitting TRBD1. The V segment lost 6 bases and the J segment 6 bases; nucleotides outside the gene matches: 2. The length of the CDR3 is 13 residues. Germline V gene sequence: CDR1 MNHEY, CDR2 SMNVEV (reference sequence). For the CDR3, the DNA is TGTGCCAGCAGGGGGACAGGGGGCGATGGCTACACCTTC. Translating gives CASRGTGGDGYTF.

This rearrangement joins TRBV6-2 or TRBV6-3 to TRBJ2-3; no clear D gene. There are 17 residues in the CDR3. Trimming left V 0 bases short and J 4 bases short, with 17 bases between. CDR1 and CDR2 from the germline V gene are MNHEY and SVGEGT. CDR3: CASSYSLLPREADTQYF. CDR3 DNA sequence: TGTGCCAGCAGTTACTCGTTGCTCCCTAGAGAAGCAGATACGCAGTATTTT.

CDR3 DNA: TGTGCCAGCAGCCCCGGACTCCTGAGGATTAATTCACCCCTCCACTTT. Protein product: CASSPGLLRINSPLHF. The rearrangement links TRBV9 to TRBJ1-6; D gene ambiguous. V dropped 4 bases and J dropped 6 bases, with 17 bases sitting between them. The CDR3 has 16 amino acids. Per the germline V gene, CDR1 is SGDLS and CDR2 is YYNGEE.

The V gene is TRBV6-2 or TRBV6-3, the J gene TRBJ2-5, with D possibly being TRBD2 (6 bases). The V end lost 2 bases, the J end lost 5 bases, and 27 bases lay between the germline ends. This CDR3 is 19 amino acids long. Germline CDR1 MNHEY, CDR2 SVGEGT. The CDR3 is CASSYTLGQSGRTVETQYF. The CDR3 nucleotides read TGTGCCAGCAGTTACACTCTCGGCCAGTCGGGGAGGACTGTGGAGACCCAGTACTTC.

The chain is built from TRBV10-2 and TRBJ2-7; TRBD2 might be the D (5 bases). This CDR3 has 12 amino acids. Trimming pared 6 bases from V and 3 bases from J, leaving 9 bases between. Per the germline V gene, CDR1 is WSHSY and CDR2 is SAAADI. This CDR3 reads CASRDLRYEQYF. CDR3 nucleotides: TGCGCCAGCAGGGACTTGCGCTACGAGCAGTACTTC.

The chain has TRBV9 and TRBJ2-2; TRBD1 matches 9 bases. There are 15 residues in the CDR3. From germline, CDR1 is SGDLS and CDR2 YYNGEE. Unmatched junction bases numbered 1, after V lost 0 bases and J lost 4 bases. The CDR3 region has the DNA TGTGCCAGCAGCGTAGTGGGACAGGGCACCGGGGAGCTGTTTTTT. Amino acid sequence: CASSVVGQGTGELFF.

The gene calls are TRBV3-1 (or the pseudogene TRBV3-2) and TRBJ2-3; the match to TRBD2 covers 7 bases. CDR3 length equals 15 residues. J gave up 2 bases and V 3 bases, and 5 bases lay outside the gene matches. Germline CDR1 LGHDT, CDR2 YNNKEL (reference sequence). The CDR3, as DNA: TGTGCCAGCAGCCATACCGCGGGGGTCACAGATACGCAGTATTTT. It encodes CASSHTAGVTDTQYF.